This TCR beta chain came from a study of blood T cell repertoires in COVID-19. Study at large: PBMCs, B-cell-depleted T cells, or T cells were the source of the cDNA or gDNA that made up the material.

The V end was cut by 6 bases, the J end by 7 bases, with 13 bases between. Germline-derived CDR1 and CDR2 are ENHRY and SYGVKD. The CDR3 sequence is 12 residues long. Here immunoSEQ multiplex PCR was the method, and the copy in TCRdb shows in-frame clones only, minus some. The data contain under 200,000 clones, 85% to 95% of them seen just once; the ten biggest clones take up roughly 0.56%. The sample was peripheral blood. This sequence joins TRBV10-3 and TRBJ2-7; weak D call: TRBD1 (6 bases). This clonotype was obtained from a man aged 45-65 years with acute or convalescent COVID-19. In DNA form, the CDR3 reads TGTGCCATCAGCCCAGGGGTGGGGGAGCAGTACGTC. It encodes CAISPGVGEQYV.